This entry features one T cell receptor beta chain sequence. Then a second PCR, running roughly 7 to 11 cycles, was carried out with a sample-barcoded 5' primer and a J-beta primer mix. TCRdb analysed the 5' RACE reads with MiXCR anew, one entry per CDR3 protein. This sample has approximately 690,000 distinct CDR3 sequences, with roughly 53% found just once. This sample was taken from a study of blood T cells in healthy people across ages. The J segment lost 5 bases and the V segment lost 0 bases, leaving 10 bases of the junction unmatched. CDR3 length: 16 amino acids. The germline CDR1 and CDR2 sequences are SGDLS and YYNGEE.

This receptor was obtained from a man aged 60-69 years in good health. This chain links TRBV9 with TRBJ2-5; 7 nucleotides line up with TRBD1. Input material: blood. This CDR3 is CASSVVGTASRETQYF. The CDR3, as DNA: TGTGCCAGCAGCGTAGTGGGGACAGCATCTAGGGAGACCCAGTACTTC.